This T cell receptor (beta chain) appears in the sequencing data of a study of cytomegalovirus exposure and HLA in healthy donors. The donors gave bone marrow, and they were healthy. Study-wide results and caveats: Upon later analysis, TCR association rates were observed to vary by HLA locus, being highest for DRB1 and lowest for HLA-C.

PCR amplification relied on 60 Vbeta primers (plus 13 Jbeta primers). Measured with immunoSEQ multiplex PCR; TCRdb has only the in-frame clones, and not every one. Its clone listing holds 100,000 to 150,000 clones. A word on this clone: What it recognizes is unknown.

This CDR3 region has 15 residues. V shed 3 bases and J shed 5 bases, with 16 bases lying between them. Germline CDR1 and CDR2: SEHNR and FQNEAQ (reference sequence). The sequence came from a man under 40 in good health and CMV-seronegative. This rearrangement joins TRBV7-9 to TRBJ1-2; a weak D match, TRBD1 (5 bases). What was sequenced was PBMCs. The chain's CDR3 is CASSLSEQGFYGYTF. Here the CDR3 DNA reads TGTGCCAGCAGCTTGTCCGAGCAGGGTTTTTATGGCTACACCTTC.